Following are 13 T cell receptor beta chains from one sample sequenced in a study of CD8+CD57+ T cells in acquired aplastic anemia. Patients who underwent sequencing had shown CD8+CD57+ cell expansion by flow cytometry. For CDR3 and TCR beta VDJ profiling, genomic DNA was the template used. TCRdb re-derived calls from the reads in MiXCR, one entry per CDR3 protein. The sample shows 180,000 or so distinct CDR3 sequences, over 40% of them seen only once. Material for sequencing was sorted CD4+, CD8+, or CD8+CD57+ T cells (not recorded which) from PBMCs. The receptors shown here come from a human donor with aplastic anemia.

This clonotype was recorded many times. V and J are TRBV5-1 and TRBJ2-7; possible D gene TRBD1, 5 bases. The ends were cut back, 0 bases at V and 1 base at J, with 8 bases in the middle. Germline V gene sequence: CDR1 SGHRS, CDR2 YFSETQ. CDR3 size: 14 residues. For the CDR3, the DNA is TGCGCCAGCAGCTTGGGACAGTCATCCTACGAGCAGTACTTC. This sequence encodes CASSLGQSSYEQYF.

This clonotype has a handful of counts. Lacking the conserved final phenylalanine or tryptophan, this CDR3 likely reflects a read error. The DNA is left out, because the CDR3 cannot be placed on it with certainty; the CDR3 is given as TCRdb lists it. V usage is TRBV7-3 and J usage is TRBJ2-2. The CDR3 is 9 residues long, ends included. Germline CDR1 SGHTA, CDR2 FQGTGA. Here the CDR3 reads CASRLPEAT.

The chain uses TRBV20-1 and TRBJ2-7; TRBD2 agrees at 12 bases. Germline-derived CDR1 and CDR2 are DFQATT and SNEGSKA (reference sequence). This CDR3 spans 13 amino acids. V lost 3 bases, J lost 5 bases, and 2 bases stayed unmatched. The CDR3 sequence: CSASRTSGNEQYF. CDR3 nucleotide sequence: TGCAGTGCTAGTAGGACTAGCGGGAACGAGCAGTACTTC.

V and J are TRBV24-1 and TRBJ2-2; 7 bases match TRBD2. There are 15 residues in the CDR3. Germline V gene lookup returns CDR1 KGHDR and CDR2 SFDVKD. V was pared by 9 bases and J by 5 bases, with 11 bases of the junction left unmatched. The CDR3 sequence: CATPLGLAATGELFF. For the CDR3, the DNA is TGTGCCACCCCCCTCGGGCTAGCGGCGACCGGGGAGCTGTTTTTT.

The CDR3 here is CASSAGTGGETQYF. CDR3 sequence (DNA): TGTGCCAGCAGCGCAGGGACAGGGGGAGAGACCCAGTACTTC. The V gene is TRBV9, the J gene TRBJ2-5; 11 bases line up with TRBD1. Germline V gene sequence: CDR1 SGDLS, CDR2 YYNGEE. V shed 3 bases, J shed 4 bases, and the junction held 2 bases outside the gene matches. The CDR3 runs to 14 residues.

The chain is built from TRBV7-3 and TRBJ2-7; D remains unclear. The tail of the sequence fits TRBJ2-5 better, so the J call may be wrong. Per the germline V gene, CDR1 is SGHTA and CDR2 is FQGTGA. The CDR3 covers 14 residues. CDR3 nucleotides: TGTGCCAGCAGCCACCACATGGACCAAGAGACCCAGTACTTC. It codes for CASSHHMDQETQYF.

In its sample, this clonotype was seen many times. This chain links TRBV9 with TRBJ1-6; D is uncertain. Per the germline V gene, CDR1 is SGDLS and CDR2 is YYNGEE. The CDR3 has 13 amino acids. V was clipped by 6 bases and J by 0 bases, with 4 bases between them. This chain's CDR3 is CASTSSYNSPLHF. The DNA of the CDR3 is TGTGCCAGCACGAGCTCCTATAATTCACCCCTCCACTTT. Full variable domain (rest looked up from reference TRBV9 and TRBJ1-6): DSGVTQTPKHLITATGQRVTLRCSPRSGDLSVYWYQQSLDQGLQFLIQYYNGEERAKGNILERFSAQQFPDLHSELNLSSLELGDSALYFCASTSSYNSPLHFGNGTRLTVT.

This clonotype has a handful of counts. Since no conserved phenylalanine or tryptophan closes the CDR3, a read error is the likely cause. Because the CDR3's place on the DNA is in doubt, the DNA is left out and the CDR3 is given as listed by TCRdb. This chain joins TRBV24-1 and TRBJ2-6; TRBD1 is taken as the D call from the table, unchecked against the DNA. The CDR3 sequence runs 9 residues, both termini included. CDR1 and CDR2 from the germline V gene are KGHDR and SFDVKD. The CDR3 spells CATSDPVAL.

In this sample, this clonotype turned up a few times. V and J are TRBV25-1 and TRBJ1-5, with D unclear. CDR1 MGHDK and CDR2 SYGVNS come from the germline V gene. The CDR3 covers 17 residues. The V end was cut by 5 bases, the J end by 0 bases, with 17 bases between. The CDR3 region is CASSLRRRTHSNQPQHF. CDR3 coding DNA: TGTGCCAGCAGTTTAAGGCGTCGGACGCATAGCAATCAGCCCCAGCATTTT.

The rearrangement uses TRBV10-3 and TRBJ1-5; tentatively, D is TRBD1 (5 bases). Germline V CDR1 and CDR2: ENHRY, SYGVKD. V gave up 8 bases and J gave up 2 bases, with 13 bases separating them. The CDR3 totals 14 residues. CDR3 loop: CAIWGGAGNQPQHF. The CDR3 DNA reads TGTGCCATCTGGGGCGGGGCGGGCAATCAGCCCCAGCATTTT.

The V gene is TRBV20-1, the J gene TRBJ2-1, with 13 nucleotides matching TRBD2. V gave up 2 bases and J gave up 8 bases; unmatched junction bases: 9. The CDR3 runs to 16 residues. CDR1 DFQATT and CDR2 SNEGSKA come from the germline V gene (reference sequence). The CDR3 reads CSARPPTSGRSDEQFF. Written as DNA, the CDR3 is TGCAGTGCTAGACCACCGACTAGCGGGAGGAGCGATGAGCAGTTCTTC.

This clonotype was seen a few times. This sequence joins TRBV27 and TRBJ2-1, with D perhaps matching TRBD1 (7 bases). The CDR3 is made up of 15 amino acids. Germline V gives CDR1 MNHEY, CDR2 SMNVEV (reference sequence). Trimming removed 3 bases from V and 8 bases from J, with 17 bases in between. CDR3 protein: CASSLSGGPIDEQFF. The CDR3, as DNA: TGTGCCAGCAGTTTGTCAGGGGGGCCGATCGATGAGCAGTTCTTC.

This clonotype was seen many times. For the CDR3, the DNA is TGTGCCAGCAGTTACTCGCGACTAGCGGGAGTTGGGGAGCAGTACTTC. Protein product: CASSYSRLAGVGEQYF. J is TRBJ2-7 and V is TRBV6-5, with 12 bases matching TRBD2. Per germline, CDR1 MNHEY and CDR2 SVGAGI. Losses at the gene ends were 0 bases for V and 7 bases for J; bases not matched to a gene: 7. The CDR3 extends over 16 amino acids.